These 20 T cell receptor beta chains were all obtained from the same sample, sequenced in a study of post-analysis software for immune sequencing data (dated by TCRdb to the mid-2010s). Beyond this particular receptor, the publication reports: Significantly higher frequencies in patients than in controls were found for five or six TRBV segments, including TRBV5-6, TRBV5-1 and TRBV20-1.

These receptors have no identified antigens. The library was made by PCR. Sequencing used an Illumina HiSeq 2500. To reduce PCR and sequencing biases, unique molecular identifiers were built into the TCR beta cDNA libraries. In TCRdb, the public reads were trimmed at Q25 with fastp and aligned with MiXCR, with productive beta chains retained. Each entry is one CDR3 protein sequence, shown with its most common DNA and genes. This sample gives some 690,000 distinct CDR3 sequences in total; over 45% of them show up just once. Clones ranked in the top ten supply approximately 11% of the sample. The sequencing sample was made of blood. The origin of the receptors is a girl aged 2-10 years with multiple sclerosis.

The CDR3, as DNA: TGCGCCAGCAGTCCACCGGGGACAGGCGCTCACGAGCAGTACTTC. This sequence encodes CASSPPGTGAHEQYF. The chain links TRBV4-1 to TRBJ2-7, with 8 nucleotides matching TRBD1. From germline, CDR1 is MGHRA and CDR2 YSYEKL. J was trimmed by 5 bases and V by 6 bases; bases with no gene match: 12. The CDR3 sequence is 15 residues long.

V gene TRBV6-5 combines with J gene TRBJ2-3, with unresolved D. This CDR3 is built from 11 residues. The germline CDR1 and CDR2 sequences are MNHEY and SVGAGI. With 6 bases removed from V and 4 bases from J, the gap between germline ends came to 5 bases. The CDR3 sequence is CASRTADTQYF. In DNA form, the CDR3 reads TGTGCCAGCAGGACGGCAGATACGCAGTATTTT.

The rearrangement uses TRBV20-1 and TRBJ2-2, with 8 nucleotides matching TRBD2. This CDR3 region has 16 residues. V lost 1 base and J lost 4; bases outside the gene matches: 8. Germline CDR1 DFQATT, CDR2 SNEGSKA (reference sequence). CDR3 bases: TGCAGTGCTAGAGTTAGCGGGAAAGTAAGCACCGGGGAGCTGTTTTTT. Its protein product is CSARVSGKVSTGELFF.

The genes are TRBV6-5 and TRBJ1-2, with TRBD1 matching over 8 bases. Germline values: CDR1 MNHEY, CDR2 SVGAGI. The V and J ends lost 4 bases and 7 bases, in that order; junction bases with no gene match: 8. CDR3 length: 14 amino acids. In DNA form, the CDR3 reads TGTGCCAGCAGTTCGACTCAGGGGGCCGGTGGCTACACCTTC. Protein sequence: CASSSTQGAGGYTF.

The sample holds a few counts of this clonotype. The chain carries TRBV2 and TRBJ2-7; D unresolved. V lost 4 bases to trimming and J lost 2 bases, with 9 bases between them. CDR1 and CDR2 from the germline V gene are SNHLY and FYNNEI. The CDR3 sequence is 13 residues long. In nucleotides, the CDR3 is TGTGCCAGCAGTGCGGTTCAGGCCTACGAGCAGTACTTC. Its protein product is CASSAVQAYEQYF.

The rearrangement links TRBV7-6 to TRBJ2-5; TRBD2 agrees at 7 bases. In germline, CDR1 is SGHVS, CDR2 FNYEAQ. CDR3 length: 13 residues. Trimming took 3 bases from V and 5 from J; bases not matched to a gene: 3. CDR3 nucleotide sequence: TGTGCCAGCAGCTTTTGGGAGGGGGAGACCCAGTACTTC. This sequence encodes CASSFWEGETQYF. Filled out from reference TRBV7-6 and TRBJ2-5, the complete variable domain reads GAGVSQSPRYKVTKRGQDVALRCDPISGHVSLYWYRQALGQGPEFLTYFNYEAQQDKSGLPNDRFSAERPEGSISTLTIQRTEQRDSAMYRCASSFWEGETQYFGPGTRLLVL.

In nucleotides, the CDR3 is TGTGCCACCAGCAGAGCAGGGGGCGAGGACATTCAGTACTTC. Translated, it gives CATSRAGGEDIQYF. This rearrangement joins TRBV15 to TRBJ2-5, with TRBD1 matching over 8 bases. The J call is in doubt because the DNA end fits TRBJ2-4 better. Germline assignment: CDR1 LNHNV and CDR2 YYDKDF (reference sequence). This CDR3 is built from 14 residues.

The V and J genes are TRBV12-3 or TRBV12-4 and TRBJ2-4; D is undetermined. This CDR3 contains 15 residues. V was cut by 5 bases and J by 3 bases, with 14 bases left in between. This CDR3 reads CASSPPWARKNIQYF. For the CDR3, the DNA is TGTGCCAGCAGTCCCCCCTGGGCACGCAAAAACATTCAGTACTTC.

The J gene is TRBJ2-2, the V gene TRBV5-5; D is unclear. The length of the CDR3 is 13 residues. The germline V gene encodes CDR1 SGHKS and CDR2 YYEKEE (reference sequence). V was pared by 0 bases and J by 3 bases, with 3 bases between. The CDR3 loop reads CASSLAYTGELFF. CDR3 nucleotide sequence: TGTGCCAGCAGCTTGGCCTACACCGGGGAGCTGTTTTTT.

The chain uses TRBV27 and TRBJ2-4, with 10 bases fitting TRBD1. The J call may be faulty, since TRBJ2-7 better matches the DNA end. The CDR3 sequence is 15 residues long. Germline V lookup: CDR1 MNHEY, CDR2 SMNVEV (reference sequence). CDR3 bases: TGTGCCAGCAGTTCTCGGGACAGGGGTTCCCACGAGCAGTACTTC. Protein: CASSSRDRGSHEQYF.

The V and J genes are TRBV24-1 and TRBJ1-2; 8 bases are a match to TRBD1. V gave up 4 bases and J gave up 5 bases; unmatched junction bases: 11. The germline gives CDR1 KGHDR, CDR2 SFDVKD. The CDR3 totals 16 residues. The chain's CDR3 is CATSDSGSDRVYGYTF. Written as DNA, the CDR3 is TGTGCCACCAGTGACTCGGGGTCGGACAGGGTGTATGGCTACACCTTC.

Comment on this clonotype: Being one base from a much bigger clone, this may be a read error. The V call is TRBV6-5, the J call TRBJ2-5, with unresolved D. Germline V gives CDR1 MNHEY, CDR2 SVGAGI. The CDR3 length is 14 residues. CDR3 loop: CGSDPNGLSETQYF. CDR3 nucleotide sequence: TGTGGCAGCGACCCGAACGGGCTATCAGAGACCCAGTACTTC.

This clonotype came up a few times. This sequence joins TRBV12-3 or TRBV12-4 and TRBJ2-7, with D unclear. V lost 5 bases and J lost 1, with 12 bases in between. CDR3 length equals 14 residues. CDR3 residues: CASSITALSYEQYF. The CDR3 DNA follows: TGTGCCAGCAGTATAACAGCGCTGTCCTACGAGCAGTACTTC.

This clonotype was found a few times. The chain recombines TRBV4-2 with TRBJ2-3; TRBD2 aligns across 9 bases. The V gene end was trimmed by 1 base and the J gene end by 4 bases; junction bases not matched to a gene: 9. The CDR3 has 17 residues. CDR1 and CDR2 (germline): LGHNA, YNFKEQ. CDR3 amino acids: CASSQGQGGGAADTQYF. CDR3 DNA: TGTGCCAGCAGCCAAGGCCAGGGCGGGGGGGCGGCAGATACGCAGTATTTT.

V usage is TRBV6-6 and J usage is TRBJ1-2; 10 bases are a match to TRBD1. V lost 3 bases, J lost 8 bases, and 9 bases stayed unmatched. Per germline, CDR1 MNHNY and CDR2 SVGAGI (reference sequence). The CDR3 has 15 residues. CDR3: CASSYSGQGSVGYTF. CDR3 nucleotides: TGTGCCAGCAGTTATTCGGGACAGGGGAGTGTCGGCTACACCTTC.

The J gene is TRBJ1-4, the V gene TRBV4-2, with D perhaps TRBD1 (6 bases). This CDR3 comprises 13 residues. The germline gives CDR1 LGHNA, CDR2 YNFKEQ. With 6 bases removed from V and 7 bases from J, the gap between germline ends came to 12 bases. CDR3 region: CASSQGQSEKLFF. The CDR3 DNA reads as TGTGCCAGCAGTCAGGGGCAGAGTGAAAAACTGTTTTTT.

The chain combines TRBV3-1 with TRBJ2-4; 9 positions agree with TRBD1. The CDR3 runs 13 residues. Germline V lookup: CDR1 LGHDT, CDR2 YNNKEL (reference sequence). Trimming at V came to 2 bases and at J to 11 bases, leaving 4 bases not matched to a gene. The DNA for the CDR3 is TGTGCCAGCAGCCAATGGGACAGGGAAGTTCAGTACTTC. Translating gives CASSQWDREVQYF.

This clonotype was observed once. V gene TRBV5-5 combines with J gene TRBJ2-7, with D unclear. The V and J ends lost 0 bases and 6 bases respectively, with 7 bases between them. This CDR3 contains 12 residues. Germline CDR1 is SGHKS and CDR2 is YYEKEE (reference sequence). The DNA of the CDR3 is TGTGCCAGCAGCTTGGATAAAGTCGAGCAGTACTTC. Its translation: CASSLDKVEQYF. Full variable domain (missing parts from reference TRBV5-5 and TRBJ2-7): DAGVTQSPTHLIKTRGQQVTLRCSPISGHKSVSWYQQVLGQGPQFIFQYYEKEERGRGNFPDRFSARQFPNYSSELNVNALLLGDSALYLCASSLDKVEQYFGPGTRLTVT.

This clonotype was observed a few times. The chain has TRBV9 and TRBJ2-7; TRBD2 is a possible D gene (6 bases). The germline V gene has CDR1 SGDLS and CDR2 YYNGEE. V dropped 7 bases and J dropped 0 bases, with 14 bases sitting between them. CDR3 length: 14 residues. The CDR3 protein is CASSTGGASYEQYF. DNA for the CDR3: TGTGCCAGCTCTACCGGCGGGGCCTCCTACGAGCAGTACTTC.

This chain connects TRBV6-2 or TRBV6-3 to TRBJ2-3; TRBD2 agrees at 8 bases. After removal of 7 bases from V and 6 bases from J, the junction contained 9 bases not matched to a gene. There are 14 residues in the CDR3. Germline V CDR1 and CDR2: MNHEY, SVGEGT. The CDR3 nucleotides read TGTGCCAGCATTCTTAGCGGGGAGGCTGATACGCAGTATTTT. It is translated as CASILSGEADTQYF.